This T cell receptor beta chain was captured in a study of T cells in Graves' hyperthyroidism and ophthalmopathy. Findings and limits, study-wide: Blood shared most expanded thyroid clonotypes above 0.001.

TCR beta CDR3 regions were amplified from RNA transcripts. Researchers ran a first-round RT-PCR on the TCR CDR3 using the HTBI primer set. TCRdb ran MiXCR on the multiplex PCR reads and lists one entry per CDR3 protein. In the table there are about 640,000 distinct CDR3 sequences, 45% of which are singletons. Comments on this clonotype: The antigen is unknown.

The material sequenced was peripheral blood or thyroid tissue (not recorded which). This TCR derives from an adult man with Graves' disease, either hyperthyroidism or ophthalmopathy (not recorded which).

The CDR3 nucleotides read TGTGCCAGCAGCTTTAGGGGGGAGGTTAACGAGCAGTACTTC. It translates to CASSFRGEVNEQYF. The gene calls are TRBV7-2 and TRBJ2-7; D tentatively fits TRBD1 or TRBD2 (6 bases each). Germline V gene sequence: CDR1 SGHTA, CDR2 FQGNSA. V lost 3 bases and J 5 bases, leaving 14 bases between the germline ends. This CDR3 contains 14 residues.